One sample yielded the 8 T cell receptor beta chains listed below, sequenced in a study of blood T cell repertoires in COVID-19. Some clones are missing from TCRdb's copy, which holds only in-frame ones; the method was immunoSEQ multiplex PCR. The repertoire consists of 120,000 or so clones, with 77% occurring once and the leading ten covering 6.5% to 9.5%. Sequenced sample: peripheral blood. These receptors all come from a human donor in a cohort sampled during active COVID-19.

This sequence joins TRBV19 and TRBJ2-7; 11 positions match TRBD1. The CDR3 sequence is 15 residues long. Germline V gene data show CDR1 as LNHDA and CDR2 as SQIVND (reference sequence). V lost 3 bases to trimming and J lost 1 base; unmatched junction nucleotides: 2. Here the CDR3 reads CASSMGQGGSYEQYF. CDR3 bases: TGTGCCAGTAGTATGGGACAGGGGGGATCCTACGAGCAGTACTTC. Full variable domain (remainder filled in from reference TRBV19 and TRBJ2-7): DGGITQSPKYLFRKEGQNVTLSCEQNLNHDAMYWYRQDPGQGLRLIYYSQIVNDFQKGDIAEGYSVSREKKESFPLTVTSAQKNPTAFYLCASSMGQGGSYEQYFGPGTRLTVT.

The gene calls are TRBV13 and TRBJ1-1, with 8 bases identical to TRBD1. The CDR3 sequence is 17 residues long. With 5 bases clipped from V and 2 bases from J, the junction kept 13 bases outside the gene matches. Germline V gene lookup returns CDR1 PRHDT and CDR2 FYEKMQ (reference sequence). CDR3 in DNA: TGTGCCAGCAGCCCAACTGGCGACAGGGGCCCCAACACTGAAGCTTTCTTT. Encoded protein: CASSPTGDRGPNTEAFF. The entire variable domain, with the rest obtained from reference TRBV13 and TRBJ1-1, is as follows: AAGVIQSPRHLIKEKRETATLKCYPIPRHDTVYWYQQGPGQDPQFLISFYEKMQSDKGSIPDRFSAQQFSDYHSELNMSSLELGDSALYFCASSPTGDRGPNTEAFFGQGTRLTVV.

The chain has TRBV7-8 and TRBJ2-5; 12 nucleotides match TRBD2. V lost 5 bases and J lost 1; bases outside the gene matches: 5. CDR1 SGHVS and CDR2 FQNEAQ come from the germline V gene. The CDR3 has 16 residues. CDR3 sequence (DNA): TGTGCCAGCAGCCCCAGACTAGCGGGAGTCCAAGAGACCCAGTACTTC. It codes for CASSPRLAGVQETQYF. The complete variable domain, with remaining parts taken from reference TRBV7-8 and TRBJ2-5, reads GAGVSQSPRYKVAKRGQDVALRCDPISGHVSLFWYQQALGQGPEFLTYFQNEAQLDKSGLPSDRFFAERPEGSVSTLKIQRTQQEDSAVYLCASSPRLAGVQETQYFGPGTRLLVL.

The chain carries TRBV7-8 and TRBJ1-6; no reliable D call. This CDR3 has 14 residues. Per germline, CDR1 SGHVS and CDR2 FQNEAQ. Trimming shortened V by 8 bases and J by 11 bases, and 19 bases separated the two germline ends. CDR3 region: CASFSRAVKAPLHF. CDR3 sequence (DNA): TGTGCCAGCTTCTCCCGCGCGGTCAAAGCACCCCTCCACTTT.

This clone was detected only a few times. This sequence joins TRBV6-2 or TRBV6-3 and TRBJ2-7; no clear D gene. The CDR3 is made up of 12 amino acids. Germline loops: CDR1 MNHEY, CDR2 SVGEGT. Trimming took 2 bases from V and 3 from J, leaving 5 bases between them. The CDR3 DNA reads TGTGCCAGCAGTTACATGAGCTACGAGCAGTACTTC. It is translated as CASSYMSYEQYF.

The CDR3 is CASSLRQGENSPLHF. The CDR3, as DNA: TGCGCCAGCAGCTTGCGACAGGGGGAAAATTCACCCCTCCACTTT. The chain carries TRBV5-1 and TRBJ1-6; 9 bases agree with TRBD1. Germline V gene sequence: CDR1 SGHRS, CDR2 YFSETQ. CDR3 length: 15 amino acids. The junction had 3 bases not matched to a gene; V was cut back by 1 base and J by 7 bases.

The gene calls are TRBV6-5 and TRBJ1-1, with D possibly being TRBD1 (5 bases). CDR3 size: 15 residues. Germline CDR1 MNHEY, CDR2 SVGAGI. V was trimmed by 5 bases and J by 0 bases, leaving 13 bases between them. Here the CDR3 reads CASSSQGPMNTEAFF. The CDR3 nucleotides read TGTGCCAGCAGTAGTCAGGGCCCCATGAACACTGAAGCTTTCTTT.

Here the CDR3 reads CASSLARNYGYTF. The DNA of the CDR3 is TGTGCCAGCAGCTTAGCCCGTAACTATGGCTACACCTTC. The chain joins TRBV7-8 to TRBJ1-2; D is undetermined. The CDR3 has 13 residues. V lost 0 bases to trimming and J lost 1 base, with 3 bases between them. The germline V gene has CDR1 SGHVS and CDR2 FQNEAQ.